The T cell receptor (beta chain) described here comes from a study of CD8 T cells in Susac syndrome. Germline V gene data show CDR1 as SGHDN and CDR2 as FVKESK. With 4 bases removed from V and 4 bases from J, the gap between germline ends came to 16 bases. The CDR3 length is 15 residues. Reverse transcription of about 0.45 to 1 ug RNA was carried out with random hexamers. The CDR3 of TCR beta was amplified by immunoSEQ multiplex PCR across 54 Vbeta and 13 Jbeta. TCRdb analysed the immunoSEQ multiplex PCR reads with MiXCR anew, one entry per CDR3 protein. Of around 230,000 distinct CDR3 sequences in the sample, 95% are singletons; the top ten hold roughly 0.1%.

This receptor was identified in a human donor with multiple sclerosis. The gene calls are TRBV14 and TRBJ1-2; D unclear. Sequencing used CD4+ T cells from PBMCs. Written as DNA, the CDR3 is TGTGCCAGCAGCCCACTCGACCGGGTCATCTATGGCTACACCTTC. This translates into CASSPLDRVIYGYTF.